The 9 T cell receptor beta chains reported below all come from one sample, sequenced in a study of CD8 T cells in Susac syndrome. Roughly 0.45 to 1 ug RNA was reverse transcribed with random hexamers. Each CDR3 protein is one row after TCRdb ran MiXCR on the immunoSEQ multiplex PCR reads. This sample has some 140,000 distinct CDR3 sequences, with 90% to 95% found just once. Material: CD8+ T cells from PBMCs. These receptors were taken from a human donor with multiple sclerosis.

V and J are TRBV27 and TRBJ2-7; maybe TRBD2 (5 bases). V was cut by 9 bases and J by 3 bases, with 15 bases left in between. Per the germline V gene, CDR1 is MNHEY and CDR2 is SMNVEV (reference sequence). The CDR3 has 13 residues. CDR3 amino acids: CASGLAKDYEQYF. The CDR3 nucleotides read TGTGCCAGTGGTTTAGCGAAAGACTACGAGCAGTACTTC.

V usage is TRBV7-9 and J usage is TRBJ1-2; no clear D. The germline CDR1 and CDR2 sequences are SEHNR and FQNEAQ (reference sequence). The V gene lost 5 bases and the J gene lost 2 bases, with 9 bases spanning the gap. This CDR3 has 13 amino acids. CDR3: CASSLAENYGYTF. CDR3 bases: TGTGCCAGCAGCCTTGCAGAGAACTATGGCTACACCTTC.

The V gene is TRBV27, the J gene TRBJ2-5, with TRBD1 as a possible D gene (6 bases). Per the germline V gene, CDR1 is MNHEY and CDR2 is SMNVEV (reference sequence). Trimming shortened V by 3 bases and J by 1 base, and 9 bases separated the two germline ends. The CDR3 consists of 14 residues. The DNA for the CDR3 is TGTGCCAGCAGTTTCCTACAGGGCCAAGAGACCCAGTACTTC. This translates into CASSFLQGQETQYF.

The chain uses TRBV28 and TRBJ2-7; possible D gene TRBD2, 6 bases. The germline gives CDR1 MDHEN, CDR2 SYDVKM. The CDR3 extends over 14 amino acids. Trimming left V 11 bases short and J 3 bases short, with 20 bases between. The CDR3 is CAAGSTVFYYEQYF. The DNA of the CDR3 is TGTGCCGCGGGGTCGACAGTTTTCTACTACGAGCAGTACTTC. The full variable domain, in which reference TRBV28 and TRBJ2-7 provide the parts outside the CDR3, is DVKVTQSSRYLVKRTGEKVFLECVQDMDHENMFWYRQDPGLGLRLIYFSYDVKMKEKGDIPEGYSVSREKKERFSLILESASTNQTSMYLCAAGSTVFYYEQYFGPGTRLTVT.

The genes are TRBV20-1 and TRBJ2-1; D remains unclear. The CDR3 length is 12 residues. Germline-derived CDR1 and CDR2 are DFQATT and SNEGSKA (reference sequence). V was clipped by 0 bases and J by 9 bases, with 9 bases between them. CDR3: CSARDLVIEQFF. The CDR3 coding sequence is TGCAGTGCTAGAGATTTAGTCATTGAGCAGTTCTTC.

The chain carries TRBV27 and TRBJ2-5; 7 nucleotides align to TRBD2. There are 14 residues in the CDR3. J was trimmed by 6 bases and V by 3 bases; bases with no gene match: 7. In germline, CDR1 is MNHEY, CDR2 SMNVEV (reference sequence). CDR3 region: CASSFNGRMKTQYF. CDR3 nucleotide sequence: TGTGCCAGCAGTTTTAACGGGAGGATGAAGACCCAGTACTTC.

The chain's CDR3 is CASSPGVGIGYEQYF. DNA for the CDR3: TGCGCCAGCAGCCCCGGCGTGGGGATCGGCTACGAGCAGTACTTC. The chain combines TRBV5-1 with TRBJ2-7, with D hard to call. CDR3 length: 15 residues. With 4 bases removed from V and 3 bases from J, the gap between germline ends came to 17 bases. Germline assignment: CDR1 SGHRS and CDR2 YFSETQ.

This clonotype was seen more than once but under ten times. The chain is built from TRBV13 and TRBJ2-2; D is undetermined. Germline CDR1 and CDR2: PRHDT and FYEKMQ (reference sequence). Between the trimmed V and J ends, which lost 3 bases and 1 base, there was a span of 6 bases. CDR3 length equals 14 residues. Here the CDR3 reads CASSLSLNTGELFF. CDR3 bases: TGTGCCAGCAGCTTGTCGCTGAACACCGGGGAGCTGTTTTTT.

This clonotype showed up just once. CDR3 region: CSVSTGQNYEQYF. DNA for the CDR3: TGCAGCGTTTCTACGGGACAGAATTACGAGCAGTACTTC. V gene TRBV29-1 combines with J gene TRBJ2-7, with 7 bases identical to TRBD1. The CDR3 is 13 residues long. Germline lookup yields CDR1 SQVTM and CDR2 ANQGSEA. V dropped 5 bases and J dropped 4; count of bases not matched to a gene: 8.